This is a list of T cell receptor beta chains from one sample in a study of T cells in Graves' hyperthyroidism and ophthalmopathy. TCRdb re-analysed the multiplex PCR reads in MiXCR, keeping a single row per CDR3 protein. The sample includes more than 450,000 distinct CDR3 sequences, around 15% of them seen just once. Sequencing was done on a sample of blood. The source is a woman aged 40 to 55 with Graves' hyperthyroidism. Both conserved end residues are part of each CDR3. The D gene is left open where the match is weak.

J | D | V | CDR3
TRBJ2-4 | TRBD2 | TRBV6-1 | CASRRTSEAKNIQYF
TRBJ1-2 | NA | TRBV12-3/TRBV12-4 | CASSLKNTNYGYTF
TRBJ2-1 | NA | TRBV20-1 | CSARGYSGNEQFF
TRBJ1-1 | NA | TRBV19 | CASSIGRETEAFF
TRBJ1-4 | TRBD1 | TRBV28 | CASSLQGAANEKLFF
TRBJ2-2 | NA | TRBV4-1 | CASSQDGYGTNTGELFF
TRBJ2-2 | NA | TRBV28 | CASRRATRNTGELFF
TRBJ1-1 | TRBD1 | TRBV9 | CASSVGFPGGRNTEAFF
TRBJ2-1 | TRBD2 | TRBV3-1 | CASSQDFASGSSYNEQFF
TRBJ2-7 | NA | TRBV18 | CASSPNGYGYEQYF
TRBJ2-7 | TRBD1 | TRBV19 | CASSIGTGGYYEQYF
TRBJ2-2 | NA | TRBV5-1 | CASSLDFRRDSGELFF
TRBJ1-4 | TRBD1 | TRBV4-1 | CASSYSTGADEKLFF
TRBJ1-6 | TRBD1 | TRBV12-3/TRBV12-4 | CATTGGNSPLHF
TRBJ1-2 | TRBD1 | TRBV28 | CASSHTGGETYGYTF
TRBJ1-1 | NA | TRBV12-3/TRBV12-4 | CASSHPPRDTEAFF